The 29 T cell receptor beta chains in this list originate from one sample, sequenced in a study of T-cell reconstitution after alpha-beta-depleted transplantation in children. Molecular barcoding with unique molecular identifiers was used for the TCRbeta library. MiXCR, run by TCRdb on the PCR reads, gives a single entry per CDR3 protein. This table has 200,000 to 250,000 distinct CDR3 sequences, approximately 6.9% appearing once. The sample consisted of PBMCs, taken before TCRalphabeta/CD19-depleted stem cell transplant. Receptors were obtained from a boy aged 2-9 years with acute lymphoblastic leukemia, due to receive a stem cell transplant.

V gene TRBV7-8 combines with J gene TRBJ1-1; unclear D gene. Germline V CDR1 and CDR2: SGHVS, FQNEAQ. The V end was cut by 3 bases, the J end by 0 bases, with 8 bases between. The CDR3 totals 14 residues. The CDR3, as DNA: TGTGCCAGCAGCTTCTTAGAGATGAACACTGAAGCTTTCTTT. Translated, it gives CASSFLEMNTEAFF.

The chain employs TRBV7-8 and TRBJ2-1; TRBD2 is a possible D gene (5 bases). Per germline, CDR1 SGHVS and CDR2 FQNEAQ. V was clipped by 5 bases and J by 8 bases, with 19 bases between them. The CDR3 is 15 residues long. The CDR3 DNA is TGTGCCAGCAGCCTGACCGGCCCTCTCGGGGATGAGCAGTTCTTC. Translated, it gives CASSLTGPLGDEQFF.

This clonotype was counted between two and nine times. This chain uses TRBV29-1 with TRBJ1-2; 8 positions match TRBD1. The germline V gene encodes CDR1 SQVTM and CDR2 ANQGSEA. This CDR3 has 13 amino acids. The junction had 3 bases not matched to a gene; V was cut back by 4 bases and J by 2 bases. In DNA, the CDR3 is TGCAGCGTTGTGGACAGGGAGAACTATGGCTACACCTTC. It is translated as CSVVDRENYGYTF.

This clonotype was seen a few times. The V and J genes are TRBV28 and TRBJ1-3; maybe TRBD1 (5 bases). The V gene's germline CDR1 is MDHEN and CDR2 SYDVKM. Trimming shortened V by 3 bases and J by 0 bases, and 9 bases separated the two germline ends. The CDR3 is made up of 15 amino acids. The CDR3 nucleotides read TGTGCCAGCAGTTTCGGGGCAGCCTCTGGAAACACCATATATTTT. This sequence encodes CASSFGAASGNTIYF.

This clonotype showed up just a few times. The chain has TRBV4-2 and TRBJ2-7; TRBD1 or TRBD2 may be the D gene (5 bases each). The CDR3 has 14 residues. The ends were cut back, 4 bases at V and 3 bases at J, with 13 bases in the middle. The V gene's germline CDR1 is LGHNA and CDR2 YNFKEQ. The CDR3 protein is CASSRPGSFYEQYF. The DNA of the CDR3 is TGTGCCAGCAGCCGTCCAGGGAGTTTCTACGAGCAGTACTTC.

This clonotype was seen at least ten times. The genes are TRBV7-9 and TRBJ2-7; D may correspond to TRBD1 or TRBD2 (5 bases each). The CDR3 contains 16 residues. Germline V lookup: CDR1 SEHNR, CDR2 FQNEAQ (reference sequence). V was shortened by 5 bases and J by 2 bases, with 19 bases between the two germline ends. CDR3 region: CASSPAQGARTYEQYF. DNA for the CDR3: TGTGCCAGCAGCCCAGCCCAGGGAGCAAGAACCTACGAGCAGTACTTC.

The chain carries TRBV7-6 and TRBJ2-2, with TRBD1 identical over 8 bases. Germline-derived CDR1 and CDR2 are SGHVS and FNYEAQ. The V gene end was trimmed by 5 bases and the J gene end by 8 bases; junction bases not matched to a gene: 13. The CDR3 runs 16 residues. CDR3: CASSPLDPTGAGELFF. The CDR3 DNA is TGTGCCAGCAGCCCGCTTGATCCGACAGGGGCTGGGGAGCTGTTTTTT. The full variable domain, its missing parts supplied by reference TRBV7-6 and TRBJ2-2, is GAGVSQSPRYKVTKRGQDVALRCDPISGHVSLYWYRQALGQGPEFLTYFNYEAQQDKSGLPNDRFSAERPEGSISTLTIQRTEQRDSAMYRCASSPLDPTGAGELFFGEGSRLTVL.

This clonotype was observed many times. In DNA form, the CDR3 reads TGTGCCAGCAGTTTACTACAGGGTACAGATACGCAGTATTTT. It encodes CASSLLQGTDTQYF. The chain links TRBV28 to TRBJ2-3; D is possibly TRBD1 (6 bases). The CDR3 length is 14 residues. CDR1 and CDR2 (germline): MDHEN, SYDVKM. V was cut by 2 bases and J by 3 bases, with 9 bases left in between.

This clonotype was seen a handful of times. The V call is TRBV18, the J call TRBJ1-1, with 7 bases fitting TRBD1. V was clipped by 6 bases and J by 4 bases; unmatched bases: 8. This CDR3 has 14 amino acids. Germline loops: CDR1 KGHSH, CDR2 LQKENI. The CDR3 DNA sequence: TGTGCCAGCTCGCCCACAGGGGATGCCACTGAAGCTTTCTTT. It codes for CASSPTGDATEAFF.

The sample holds a few counts of this clonotype. The V call is TRBV27, the J call TRBJ2-1; 13 bases match TRBD2. In germline, CDR1 is MNHEY, CDR2 SMNVEV (reference sequence). The CDR3 sequence is 15 residues long. Losses at the gene ends were 5 bases for V and 8 bases for J; bases not matched to a gene: 6. The CDR3 sequence: CASSVLAGGRDEQFF. In DNA, the CDR3 is TGTGCCAGCAGTGTACTAGCGGGGGGGAGGGATGAGCAGTTCTTC.

This clonotype was recorded many times. CDR3 residues: CSVDSGYGGELFF. The CDR3 DNA is TGCAGCGTTGACTCGGGGTACGGCGGGGAGCTGTTTTTT. The chain joins TRBV29-1 to TRBJ2-2, with D possibly TRBD2 on 5 matching bases. This CDR3 has 13 amino acids. V lost 3 bases and J lost 7, with 12 bases in between. Germline V gene sequence: CDR1 SQVTM, CDR2 ANQGSEA.

The CDR3 protein is CSVVPGTAYGYTF. CDR3 DNA sequence: TGCAGCGTTGTCCCCGGGACAGCCTATGGCTACACCTTC. The rearrangement links TRBV29-1 to TRBJ1-2; 7 bases fit TRBD1. The CDR3 covers 13 residues. Germline V lookup: CDR1 SQVTM, CDR2 ANQGSEA. The ends lost 4 bases at V and 4 bases at J; junction bases unmatched: 6.

The V and J genes are TRBV28 and TRBJ2-1; D may match TRBD1 or TRBD2 (6 bases each). V lost 7 bases and J 4 bases, leaving 14 bases between the germline ends. From germline, CDR1 is MDHEN and CDR2 SYDVKM. The CDR3 runs to 14 residues. The CDR3 loop reads CASTGGTQYNEQFF. The CDR3 DNA reads as TGTGCCAGCACCGGAGGGACACAGTACAATGAGCAGTTCTTC.

This clonotype was found many times. V is TRBV12-3 or TRBV12-4 and J is TRBJ2-2; D uncertain. The CDR3 runs to 13 residues. V lost 2 bases to trimming and J lost 5 bases, with 6 bases between them. The CDR3 loop reads CASSLTETGELFF. The CDR3 nucleotides read TGTGCCAGCAGTTTAACGGAGACCGGGGAGCTGTTTTTT.

This clonotype appeared many times. CDR3 coding DNA: TGCGCCAGCAGCTTGGCCCAGGGAGGTTACCGGGAGACCCAGTACTTC. Amino acids: CASSLAQGGYRETQYF. This chain connects TRBV5-1 to TRBJ2-5, with a possible D match to TRBD2 (6 bases). Looked up from germline, CDR1 is SGHRS and CDR2 is YFSETQ. V lost 0 bases, J lost 5 bases, and 17 bases lay in between. The CDR3 runs 16 residues.

There are many counts of this clonotype. The gene calls are TRBV20-1 and TRBJ2-5, with 7 bases aligning to TRBD2. CDR3 size: 15 residues. Germline CDR1 and CDR2: DFQATT and SNEGSKA (reference sequence). With 2 bases clipped from V and 7 bases from J, the junction kept 13 bases outside the gene matches. The CDR3 DNA reads TGCAGTGCTAGAAGGGCTAGCGGTCCCCAGAGGACCCAGTACTTC. It is translated as CSARRASGPQRTQYF.

This clonotype was observed at least ten times. V is TRBV5-1 and J is TRBJ1-2; TRBD1 matches at 9 bases. CDR3 length equals 14 residues. The trim removed 3 bases at V and 1 base at J, leaving 1 base unmatched. Germline V gives CDR1 SGHRS, CDR2 YFSETQ. CDR3 amino acids: CASSWGQGNYGYTF. The CDR3 DNA reads as TGCGCCAGCAGCTGGGGACAGGGTAACTATGGCTACACCTTC.

This clonotype has more than one count but fewer than ten. The V gene is TRBV2, the J gene TRBJ2-7; the D gene could be TRBD1 or TRBD2 (6 bases each). The V and J ends lost 7 bases and 6 bases respectively, with 22 bases between them. Germline values: CDR1 SNHLY, CDR2 FYNNEI. The CDR3 covers 15 residues. CDR3 sequence: CASMGAGTRGIEQYF. DNA for the CDR3: TGTGCCAGCATGGGTGCGGGGACAAGGGGGATCGAGCAGTACTTC. Full variable domain (rest looked up from reference TRBV2 and TRBJ2-7): EPEVTQTPSHQVTQMGQEVILRCVPISNHLYFYWYRQILGQKVEFLVSFYNNEISEKSEIFDDQFSVERPDGSNFTLKIRSTKLEDSAMYFCASMGAGTRGIEQYFGPGTRLTVT.

Ten or more counts support this clonotype. The rearrangement joins TRBV7-2 to TRBJ2-1, with TRBD2 matching 11 bases. CDR1 SGHTA and CDR2 FQGNSA come from the germline V gene. This CDR3 has 14 amino acids. The J segment lost 8 bases and the V segment lost 7 bases, leaving 7 bases of the junction unmatched. The CDR3 spells CASTIAGGSDEQFF. The CDR3 bases are TGTGCCAGCACCATAGCGGGGGGGTCCGATGAGCAGTTCTTC.

In this sample, this clonotype turned up a few times. V usage is TRBV4-2 and J usage is TRBJ1-2; D unresolved. Trimming took 0 bases from V and 0 from J, leaving 14 bases between them. Germline CDR1 LGHNA, CDR2 YNFKEQ. The CDR3 has 17 residues. CDR3 bases: TGTGCCAGCAGCCAAGAGCAAAACTGGGGAGCTAACTATGGCTACACCTTC. Protein product: CASSQEQNWGANYGYTF.

This clonotype has ten or more counts. One junction end does not reproduce the germline sequence, and a read error may be involved. The J gene is TRBJ2-1, the V gene TRBV6-5, with TRBD1 as a possible D gene (6 bases). This CDR3 contains 15 residues. The V gene's germline CDR1 is MNHEY and CDR2 SVGAGI. CDR3 nucleotide sequence: TGTGCCAGCAGGTACTCCGGGACATTGAACAATGAGCAGTTCTTC. Its translation: CASRYSGTLNNEQFF.

This clonotype was found many times. The genes are TRBV12-3 or TRBV12-4 and TRBJ2-2, with D possibly matching TRBD2 (5 bases). The CDR3 is 15 amino acids. Deletions cut 7 bases from V and 1 base from J, with 13 bases between. The CDR3 loop is CASTTQRVNTGELFF. The DNA of the CDR3 is TGTGCCAGCACTACTCAGAGGGTGAACACCGGGGAGCTGTTTTTT.

Worth noting for this clonotype: Relative to the germline gene, one junction end is altered; a read error may explain this. The chain combines TRBV27 with TRBJ2-1; TRBD2 might be the D (5 bases). Germline lookup yields CDR1 MNHEY and CDR2 SMNVEV (reference sequence). The CDR3 is made up of 13 amino acids. CDR3 in amino acids: CASSFRGSNEKFF. CDR3 bases: TGTGCCAGCAGTTTCCGAGGGTCTAATGAGAAGTTCTTC.

This clonotype came up a few times. This sequence joins TRBV11-2 and TRBJ2-7; TRBD1 might be the D (6 bases). The CDR3 consists of 13 residues. Deletions cut 8 bases from V and 4 bases from J, with 15 bases between. CDR1 is SGHAT, CDR2 FQNNGV, per germline. The CDR3 loop is CASVGDRLYEQYF. Here the CDR3 DNA reads TGTGCCAGCGTGGGAGACAGGCTATACGAGCAGTACTTC.

There are many counts of this clonotype. This sequence joins TRBV7-8 and TRBJ2-5, with 12 bases lining up with TRBD1. Germline V gene sequence: CDR1 SGHVS, CDR2 FQNEAQ. The V segment lost 5 bases and the J segment 4 bases; nucleotides outside the gene matches: 17. This CDR3 spans 19 amino acids. The CDR3 region is CASSTPKPGQGAWRETQYF. CDR3 sequence (DNA): TGTGCCAGCAGCACCCCAAAACCGGGACAGGGGGCTTGGAGAGAGACCCAGTACTTC.

This clonotype appeared many times. The chain carries TRBV6-5 and TRBJ2-3; possibly TRBD1 for D (5 bases). The V end was cut by 2 bases, the J end by 5 bases, with 8 bases between. The CDR3 loop spans 13 amino acids. Germline CDR1 MNHEY, CDR2 SVGAGI. CDR3 amino acids: CASSYRGGDTQYF. CDR3 DNA: TGTGCCAGCAGTTACAGGGGTGGAGATACGCAGTATTTT.

This clonotype was detected only a few times. The rearrangement joins TRBV7-3 to TRBJ2-3; 7 nucleotides align to TRBD2. Germline CDR1 SGHTA, CDR2 FQGTGA. The CDR3 has 15 residues. V dropped 5 bases and J dropped 4; count of bases not matched to a gene: 9. CDR3 coding DNA: TGTGCCAGCAGCCCGAGCGGGGTTTGGTCAGATACGCAGTATTTT. It encodes CASSPSGVWSDTQYF.

The CDR3 reads CASSSSPGQGFNGYTF. Written as DNA, the CDR3 is TGTGCCAGCAGTTCCTCCCCCGGACAGGGATTCAATGGCTACACCTTC. The V gene is TRBV28, the J gene TRBJ1-2; 8 nucleotides align to TRBD1. The CDR3 loop spans 16 amino acids. In germline, CDR1 is MDHEN, CDR2 SYDVKM. J gave up 6 bases and V 4 bases, and 13 bases lay outside the gene matches.

This clonotype was observed many times. V gene TRBV5-1 combines with J gene TRBJ2-3, with 9 bases identical to TRBD2. After removal of 4 bases from V and 5 bases from J, the junction contained 5 bases not matched to a gene. The germline V gene encodes CDR1 SGHRS and CDR2 YFSETQ. CDR3 length: 14 amino acids. CDR3 sequence: CASSVAGGQDTQYF. Written as DNA, the CDR3 is TGCGCCAGCAGCGTGGCGGGGGGGCAAGATACGCAGTATTTT. Filled out from reference TRBV5-1 and TRBJ2-3, the complete variable domain reads KAGVTQTPRYLIKTRGQQVTLSCSPISGHRSVSWYQQTPGQGLQFLFEYFSETQRNKGNFPGRFSGRQFSNSRSEMNVSTLELGDSALYLCASSVAGGQDTQYFGPGTRLTVL.